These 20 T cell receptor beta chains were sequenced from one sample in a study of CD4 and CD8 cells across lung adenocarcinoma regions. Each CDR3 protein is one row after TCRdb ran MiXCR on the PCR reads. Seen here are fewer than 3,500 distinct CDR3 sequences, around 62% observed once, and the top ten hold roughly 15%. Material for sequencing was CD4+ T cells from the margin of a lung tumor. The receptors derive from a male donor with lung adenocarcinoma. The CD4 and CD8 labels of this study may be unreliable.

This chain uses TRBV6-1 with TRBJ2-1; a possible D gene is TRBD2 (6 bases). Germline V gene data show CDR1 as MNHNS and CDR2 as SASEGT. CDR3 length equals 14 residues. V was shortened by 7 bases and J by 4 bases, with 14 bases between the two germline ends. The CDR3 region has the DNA TGTGCCAGCAAGGTGGGAGGTCATTACAATGAGCAGTTCTTC. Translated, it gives CASKVGGHYNEQFF.

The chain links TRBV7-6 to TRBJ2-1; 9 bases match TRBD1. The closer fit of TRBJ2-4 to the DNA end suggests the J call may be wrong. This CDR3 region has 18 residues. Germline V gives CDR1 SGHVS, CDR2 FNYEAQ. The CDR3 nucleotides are TGTGCCAGCAGCCCGGGACAGGGTTTGGTACGGGCCAAAAACATTCAGTACTTC. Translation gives CASSPGQGLVRAKNIQYF.

The CDR3 DNA sequence: TGTGCTACCGATACAACCCCGGGACAGGGGTACACCGGGGAGCTGTTTTTT. Translation: CATDTTPGQGYTGELFF. V usage is TRBV12-5 and J usage is TRBJ2-2; 10 bases fit TRBD1. The CDR3 sequence is 17 residues long. V dropped 10 bases and J dropped 3; count of bases not matched to a gene: 14. CDR1 is LGHNT and CDR2 is FRNRAP in the germline V gene.

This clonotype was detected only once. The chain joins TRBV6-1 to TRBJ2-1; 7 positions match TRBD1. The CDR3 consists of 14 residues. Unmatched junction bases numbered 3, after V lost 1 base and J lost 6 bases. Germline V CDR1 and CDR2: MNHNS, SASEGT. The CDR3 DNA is TGTGCCAGCAGTGAAGGACAGGGCAGCAATGAGCAGTTCTTC. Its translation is CASSEGQGSNEQFF.

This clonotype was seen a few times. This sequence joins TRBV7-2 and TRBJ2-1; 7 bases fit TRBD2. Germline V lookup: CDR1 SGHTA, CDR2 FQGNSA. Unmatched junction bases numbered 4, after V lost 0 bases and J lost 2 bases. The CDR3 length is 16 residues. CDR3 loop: CASSLALSGTYNEQFF. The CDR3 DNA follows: TGTGCCAGCAGCTTAGCGCTCAGCGGGACCTACAATGAGCAGTTCTTC. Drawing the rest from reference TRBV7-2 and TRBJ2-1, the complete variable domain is GAGVSQSPSNKVTEKGKDVELRCDPISGHTALYWYRQSLGQGLEFLIYFQGNSAPDKSGLPSDRFSAERTGGSVSTLTIQRTQQEDSAVYLCASSLALSGTYNEQFFGPGTRLTVL.

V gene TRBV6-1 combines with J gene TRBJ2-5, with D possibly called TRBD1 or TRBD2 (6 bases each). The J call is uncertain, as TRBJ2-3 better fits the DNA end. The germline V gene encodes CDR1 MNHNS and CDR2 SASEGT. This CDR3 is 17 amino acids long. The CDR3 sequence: CASSGGAGSRDQETQYF. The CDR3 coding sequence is TGTGCCAGCAGTGGGGGGGCGGGCAGCCGTGACCAAGAGACCCAGTATTTT.

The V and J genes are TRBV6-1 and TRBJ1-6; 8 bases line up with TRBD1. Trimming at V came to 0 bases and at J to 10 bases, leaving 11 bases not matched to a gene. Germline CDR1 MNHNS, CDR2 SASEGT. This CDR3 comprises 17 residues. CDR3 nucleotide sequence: TGTGCCAGCAGTGAAGCAATAAGACAGGGGTTGCAATCACCCCTCCACTTT. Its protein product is CASSEAIRQGLQSPLHF.

The CDR3 sequence is CASSLGSRTEIDEQFF. The CDR3 DNA sequence: TGTGCCAGCAGCTTAGGCTCGAGGACAGAAATCGATGAGCAGTTCTTC. The chain has TRBV11-3 and TRBJ2-1; D possibly corresponds to TRBD1 (6 bases). CDR1 is SGHNT and CDR2 is YENEEA in the germline V gene. The CDR3 contains 16 residues. Trimming pared 1 base from V and 8 bases from J, leaving 18 bases between.

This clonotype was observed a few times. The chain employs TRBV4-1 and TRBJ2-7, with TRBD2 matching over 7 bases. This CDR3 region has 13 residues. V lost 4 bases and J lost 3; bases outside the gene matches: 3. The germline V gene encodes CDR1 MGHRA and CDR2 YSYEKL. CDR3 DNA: TGCGCCAGCAGCCGGGGGGGAAGCTACGAGCAGTACTTC. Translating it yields CASSRGGSYEQYF.

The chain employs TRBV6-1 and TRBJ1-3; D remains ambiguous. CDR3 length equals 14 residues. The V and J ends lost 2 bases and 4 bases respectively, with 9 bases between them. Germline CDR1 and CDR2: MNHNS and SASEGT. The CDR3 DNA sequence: TGTGCCAGCAGTGAAATGGGTACAGGAAACACCATATATTTT. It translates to CASSEMGTGNTIYF.

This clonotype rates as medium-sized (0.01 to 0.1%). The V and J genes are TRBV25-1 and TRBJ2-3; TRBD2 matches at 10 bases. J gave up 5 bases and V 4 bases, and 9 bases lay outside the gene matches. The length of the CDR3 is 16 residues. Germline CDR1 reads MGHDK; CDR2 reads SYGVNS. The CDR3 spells CASSAAAGGPRDTQYF. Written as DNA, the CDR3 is TGTGCCAGCAGTGCGGCAGCGGGAGGGCCTAGAGATACGCAGTATTTT.

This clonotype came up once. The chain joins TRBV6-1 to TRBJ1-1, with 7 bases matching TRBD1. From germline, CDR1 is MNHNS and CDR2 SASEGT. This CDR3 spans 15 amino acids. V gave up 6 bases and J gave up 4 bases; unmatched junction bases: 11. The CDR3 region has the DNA TGTGCCAGCAGAACCCAGGGGGGGAGCGTCACTGAAGCTTTCTTT. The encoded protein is CASRTQGGSVTEAFF.

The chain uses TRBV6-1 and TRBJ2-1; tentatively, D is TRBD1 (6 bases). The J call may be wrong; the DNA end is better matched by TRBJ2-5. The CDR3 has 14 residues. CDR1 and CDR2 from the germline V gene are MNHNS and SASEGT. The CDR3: CASRANTGLETQYF. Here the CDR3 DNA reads TGTGCCAGCAGGGCGAATACAGGGCTGGAGACCCAGTACTTC.

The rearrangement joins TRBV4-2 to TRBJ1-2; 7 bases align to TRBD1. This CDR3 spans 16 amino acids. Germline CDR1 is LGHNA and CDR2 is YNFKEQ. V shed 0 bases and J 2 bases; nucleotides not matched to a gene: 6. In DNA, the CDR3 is TGTGCCAGCAGCCAAGATCCGGGGACAGCGAACTATGGCTACACCTTC. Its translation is CASSQDPGTANYGYTF.

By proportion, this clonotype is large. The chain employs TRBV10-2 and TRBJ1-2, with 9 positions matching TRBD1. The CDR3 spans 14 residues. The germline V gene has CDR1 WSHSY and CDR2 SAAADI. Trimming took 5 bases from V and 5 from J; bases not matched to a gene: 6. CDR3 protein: CASSRDREVYGYTF. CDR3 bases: TGCGCCAGCAGTCGGGACAGGGAAGTGTATGGCTACACCTTC.

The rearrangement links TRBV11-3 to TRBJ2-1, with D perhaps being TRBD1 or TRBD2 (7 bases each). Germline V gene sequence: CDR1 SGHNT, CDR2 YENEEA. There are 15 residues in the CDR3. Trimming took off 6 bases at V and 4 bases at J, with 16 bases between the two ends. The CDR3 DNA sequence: TGTGCCAGCAGTAAGGGGGCGGGGGAGTACAATGAGCAGTTCTTC. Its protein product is CASSKGAGEYNEQFF.

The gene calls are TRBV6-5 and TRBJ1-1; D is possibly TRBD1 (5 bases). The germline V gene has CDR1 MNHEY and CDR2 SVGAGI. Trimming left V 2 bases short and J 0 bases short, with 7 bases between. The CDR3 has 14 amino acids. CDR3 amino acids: CASSYVRVNTEAFF. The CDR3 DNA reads TGTGCCAGCAGTTACGTCAGGGTGAACACTGAAGCTTTCTTT.

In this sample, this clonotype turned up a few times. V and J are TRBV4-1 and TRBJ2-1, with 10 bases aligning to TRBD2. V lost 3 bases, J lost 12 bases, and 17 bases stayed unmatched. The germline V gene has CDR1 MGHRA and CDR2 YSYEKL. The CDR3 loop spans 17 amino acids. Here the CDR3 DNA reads TGCGCCAGCAGCCAGATGGGGACTAGCGCGTCAACTTGGGGGCAGTTCTTC. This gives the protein CASSQMGTSASTWGQFF.

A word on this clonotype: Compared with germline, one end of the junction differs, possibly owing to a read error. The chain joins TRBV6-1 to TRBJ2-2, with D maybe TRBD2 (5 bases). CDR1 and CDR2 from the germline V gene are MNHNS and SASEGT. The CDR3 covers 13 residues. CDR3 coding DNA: TGTGCCCGCATGGCTGTGAGCACCGGGGAGCAGTTTTTT. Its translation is CARMAVSTGEQFF.

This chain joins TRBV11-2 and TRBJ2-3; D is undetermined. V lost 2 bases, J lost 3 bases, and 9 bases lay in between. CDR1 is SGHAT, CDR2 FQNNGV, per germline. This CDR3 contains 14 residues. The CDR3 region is CASSLQSATDTQYF. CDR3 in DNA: TGTGCCAGCAGCTTACAGTCTGCAACAGATACGCAGTATTTT.